This T cell receptor beta chain comes out of a study of blood T cell repertoires in COVID-19. Study-wide background: Some COVID-19 samples were acute and others convalescent; all came from the United States, Italy and Spain. Sample material is recorded as cDNA or gDNA derived from T cells, B-cell-depleted T cells, or PBMCs.

Study processing details: Reference gene primer amplification in the assay estimated nucleated cell counts. Produced via immunoSEQ multiplex PCR; TCRdb's table is partial and in-frame only. The DNA was the basis for D and trimming; V, J and clone size are from that table. Of tens of thousands of clones listed, approximately 90% are singletons. Germline values: CDR1 MNHEY, CDR2 SVGAGI. There are 14 residues in the CDR3. V dropped 1 base and J dropped 9 bases, with 13 bases sitting between them. This receptor was identified in a man aged 45-65 years with COVID-19, enrolled during active disease. The sequenced material came from peripheral blood. This chain links TRBV6-5 with TRBJ2-1; the D gene is possibly TRBD1 (6 bases). The CDR3 DNA sequence: TGTGCCAGCAGTTACTTGTACAGGGTAGGTGAGCAGTTCTTC. This sequence encodes CASSYLYRVGEQFF.